These 11 T cell receptor beta chains originate from one sample sequenced in a study of shared clonotypes between healthy human individuals. Method: immunoSEQ multiplex PCR; TCRdb's copy keeps in-frame clones and lacks some. The data hold roughly 500,000 clones, with about 95% observed a single time. Sequencing used naive CD4+ T cells sorted from blood. Indicated subset: CD45RA+ positively selected. Source of these receptors: a woman aged 25 to 39 in good health.

This clone was found a few times. This chain uses TRBV4-2 with TRBJ2-2, with D tentatively TRBD2 (5 bases). This CDR3 spans 15 amino acids. The germline gives CDR1 LGHNA, CDR2 YNFKEQ. V gave up 4 bases and J gave up 0 bases, with 9 bases separating them. CDR3 protein: CASSRSDANTGELFF. The CDR3, as DNA: TGTGCCAGCAGCCGTAGCGACGCGAACACCGGGGAGCTGTTTTTT.

This clone occurred once. The V call is TRBV27, the J call TRBJ2-7; D possibly matches TRBD1 or TRBD2 (5 bases each). The ends were cut back, 2 bases at V and 7 bases at J, with 18 bases in the middle. The CDR3 has 15 amino acids. Germline V gene data show CDR1 as MNHEY and CDR2 as SMNVEV (reference sequence). In DNA, the CDR3 is TGTGCCAGCAGTTTAGGGCCGGGGCGAAGTATTGAGCAGTACTTC. It encodes CASSLGPGRSIEQYF.

This chain joins TRBV19 and TRBJ1-5, with a possible D match to TRBD1 (5 bases). The CDR3 contains 18 residues. V lost 4 bases to trimming and J lost 0 bases, with 19 bases between them. Germline CDR1 and CDR2: LNHDA and SQIVND (reference sequence). CDR3 loop: CASSTGERGEHSNQPQHF. The CDR3 nucleotides are TGTGCCAGTAGTACCGGAGAGCGAGGGGAACATAGCAATCAGCCCCAGCATTTT.

The chain is built from TRBV2 and TRBJ2-1, with 8 bases identical to TRBD1. CDR3 length: 15 residues. Looked up from germline, CDR1 is SNHLY and CDR2 is FYNNEI. With V trimmed by 3 bases and J by 4 bases, 5 bases remained unmatched. The chain's CDR3 is CASSDDRGGYNEQFF. CDR3 in DNA: TGTGCCAGCAGTGATGACAGGGGTGGGTACAATGAGCAGTTCTTC.

The CDR3, as DNA: TGTGCCAGCAGCAGGGGACTAGCGGCCTACAATGAGCAGTTCTTC. Protein sequence: CASSRGLAAYNEQFF. The rearrangement links TRBV11-2 to TRBJ2-1; TRBD2 matches 11 bases. The CDR3 covers 15 residues. Germline CDR1 reads SGHAT; CDR2 reads FQNNGV. V lost 5 bases and J lost 2; bases outside the gene matches: 2.

The chain is built from TRBV11-3 and TRBJ2-5; maybe TRBD2 (8 bases). The length of the CDR3 is 14 residues. CDR1 and CDR2 from the germline V gene are SGHNT and YENEEA. V gave up 5 bases and J gave up 5 bases, with 15 bases separating them. CDR3 in amino acids: CASSHLAGQETQYF. CDR3 sequence (DNA): TGTGCCAGCAGCCACTTAGCGGGACAGGAGACCCAGTACTTC.

The chain combines TRBV6-1 with TRBJ2-3, with a weak D call TRBD2 (5 bases). Trimming stripped 2 bases from V and 1 base from J, with 16 bases between. CDR1 is MNHNS, CDR2 SASEGT, per germline. This CDR3 has 17 residues. DNA for the CDR3: TGTGCCAGCAGTGAATTGGCTGGGCTGGAGGGCACAGATACGCAGTATTTT. As protein: CASSELAGLEGTDTQYF.

The rearrangement links TRBV7-2 to TRBJ1-5; D unclear. V gave up 3 bases and J gave up 2 bases, with 8 bases separating them. CDR3 length: 14 residues. The germline V gene has CDR1 SGHTA and CDR2 FQGNSA. CDR3 residues: CASSLGRGNQPQHF. As DNA, the CDR3 is TGTGCCAGCAGCTTGGGTCGCGGCAATCAGCCCCAGCATTTT. The full variable domain, completed using reference TRBV7-2 and TRBJ1-5, is GAGVSQSPSNKVTEKGKDVELRCDPISGHTALYWYRQSLGQGLEFLIYFQGNSAPDKSGLPSDRFSAERTGGSVSTLTIQRTQQEDSAVYLCASSLGRGNQPQHFGDGTRLSIL.

The chain is built from TRBV11-2 and TRBJ2-1; 11 positions match TRBD2. Trimming took 7 bases from V and 11 from J; bases not matched to a gene: 10. Germline V gene sequence: CDR1 SGHAT, CDR2 FQNNGV. This CDR3 spans 14 amino acids. This CDR3 reads CASTSTSGGVKQFF. In nucleotides, the CDR3 is TGTGCCAGCACGAGTACTAGCGGGGGTGTGAAGCAGTTCTTC.

This clone appeared once. V gene TRBV18 combines with J gene TRBJ1-1; D is unresolved. Trimming pared 3 bases from V and 1 base from J, leaving 6 bases between. Germline V gene lookup returns CDR1 KGHSH and CDR2 LQKENI. CDR3 size: 13 residues. CDR3 bases: TGTGCCAGCTCACCGATGAGGAACACTGAAGCTTTCTTT. This codes for CASSPMRNTEAFF.

Concerning this clone: This same CDR3 is encoded by further DNA sequences in the sample. The chain carries TRBV19 and TRBJ1-5; 7 bases are a match to TRBD1. Germline loops: CDR1 LNHDA, CDR2 SQIVND (reference sequence). V lost 3 bases to trimming and J lost 4 bases; unmatched junction nucleotides: 12. The CDR3 runs to 17 residues. In nucleotides, the CDR3 is TGTGCCAGTAGTATCGGTTCGTTGGGGACAGTTAATCAGCCCCAGCATTTT. It is translated as CASSIGSLGTVNQPQHF. Full variable domain (outside the CDR3, taken from reference TRBV19 and TRBJ1-5): DGGITQSPKYLFRKEGQNVTLSCEQNLNHDAMYWYRQDPGQGLRLIYYSQIVNDFQKGDIAEGYSVSREKKESFPLTVTSAQKNPTAFYLCASSIGSLGTVNQPQHFGDGTRLSIL.